Each of the 29 T cell receptor beta chains below was sequenced from the same sample in a study of post-analysis software for immune sequencing data. General study points: Higher frequency in patients than in controls was seen for about five TRBV segments, with TRBV5-6, TRBV5-1 and TRBV20-1 among them.

The antigens for these receptors are not known. Libraries were made from TCR beta cDNA, and they carried unique molecular identifiers. MiXCR was run by TCRdb on the PCR reads, yielding one entry per CDR3 protein. The table lists roughly 700,000 distinct CDR3 sequences, roughly 29% of them singletons. Sequencing was carried out using blood. These receptors were obtained from a girl aged 10-17 years with multiple sclerosis.

This clonotype has more than one count but fewer than ten. The chain uses TRBV28 and TRBJ2-1; tentative D call: TRBD1 (6 bases). Germline V gives CDR1 MDHEN, CDR2 SYDVKM. The V end was cut by 2 bases, the J end by 4 bases, with 12 bases between. This CDR3 is 15 amino acids long. The CDR3 DNA follows: TGTGCCAGCAGTTTAGGGGCAGGGGAGTACAATGAGCAGTTCTTC. Residues: CASSLGAGEYNEQFF.

This clonotype has more than one count but fewer than ten. This sequence joins TRBV29-1 and TRBJ1-2, with D uncertain. CDR1 is SQVTM, CDR2 ANQGSEA, per germline. The CDR3 consists of 14 residues. V lost 1 base and J 1 base, leaving 10 bases between the germline ends. The CDR3 region has the DNA TGCAGCGTTGAAGGCCTGGGAAATAACTATGGCTACACCTTC. Translated: CSVEGLGNNYGYTF.

About this clonotype itself: As the CDR3 is not closed by the conserved phenylalanine or tryptophan, this likely results from a read error. This chain links TRBV20-1 with TRBJ2-3; maybe TRBD2 (5 bases). Germline values: CDR1 DFQATT, CDR2 SNEGSKA (reference sequence). This CDR3 is 17 amino acids long. With 1 base removed from V and 2 bases from J, the gap between germline ends came to 19 bases. CDR3 protein: CSARAYIAGTPTDTQYC. The DNA of the CDR3 is TGCAGTGCTAGAGCATACATCGCGGGTACCCCCACAGATACGCAGTATTGT.

The rearrangement links TRBV7-9 to TRBJ2-7, with 7 bases that match TRBD1. V trimming: 3 bases; J trimming: 2 bases; junction bases outside the gene matches: 13. Germline V gene lookup returns CDR1 SEHNR and CDR2 FQNEAQ (reference sequence). The CDR3 covers 17 residues. The CDR3 DNA sequence: TGTGCCAGCAGCTTCGCCTCTGACAGGGTGTTTCCCTACGAGCAGTACTTC. It specifies CASSFASDRVFPYEQYF.

The genes are TRBV18 and TRBJ1-5; D gene ambiguous. The V gene's germline CDR1 is KGHSH and CDR2 LQKENI. This CDR3 has 15 amino acids. V shed 3 bases and J shed 2 bases, with 11 bases lying between them. CDR3 residues: CASSPSGAGNQPQHF. In DNA form, the CDR3 reads TGTGCCAGCTCACCGTCGGGAGCGGGCAATCAGCCCCAGCATTTT.

This clonotype was detected many times. The chain combines TRBV5-5 with TRBJ2-7, with 8 bases fitting TRBD1. The germline CDR1 and CDR2 sequences are SGHKS and YYEKEE (reference sequence). V lost 2 bases to trimming and J lost 3 bases; unmatched junction nucleotides: 10. This CDR3 has 16 residues. CDR3 amino acids: CASSFIRTGKGYEQYF. The DNA for the CDR3 is TGTGCCAGCAGCTTCATCCGGACAGGGAAGGGCTACGAGCAGTACTTC.

This clonotype appeared a few times. The rearrangement joins TRBV7-9 to TRBJ2-5; D is unresolved. Trimming removed 1 base from V and 5 bases from J, with 14 bases in between. In germline, CDR1 is SEHNR, CDR2 FQNEAQ (reference sequence). CDR3 size: 15 residues. Here the CDR3 reads CASSLVSGGRETQYF. The CDR3 region has the DNA TGTGCCAGCAGCTTAGTTTCGGGCGGACGGGAGACCCAGTACTTC.

This clonotype appeared a few times. The rearrangement joins TRBV20-1 to TRBJ2-1; 7 bases match TRBD1. This CDR3 has 15 amino acids. The V segment lost 1 base and the J segment 7 bases; nucleotides outside the gene matches: 10. Germline assignment: CDR1 DFQATT and CDR2 SNEGSKA (reference sequence). Written as DNA, the CDR3 is TGCAGTGCTAGAGCACCCCGGGCAGGGGGTAATGAGCAGTTCTTC. The encoded protein is CSARAPRAGGNEQFF.

Note on this clonotype: One base away lies a much larger clone, so this may be a sequencing read error. The chain links TRBV25-1 to TRBJ2-6; the D gene is possibly TRBD2 (6 bases). CDR1 is MGHDK, CDR2 SYGVNS, per germline. CDR3 size: 15 residues. The CDR3, as DNA: TGTGCCAGCAGTGGGATAGCGGCCGGGGTCAACGTCCTGACTTTC. Translating gives CASSGIAAGVNVLTF.

The chain links TRBV7-2 to TRBJ2-1; 8 bases align to TRBD2. CDR3 size: 16 residues. The V segment lost 1 base and the J segment 3 bases; nucleotides outside the gene matches: 5. Germline CDR1 SGHTA, CDR2 FQGNSA. CDR3 in amino acids: CASSLDASGLYNEQFF. The CDR3 DNA is TGTGCCAGCAGCTTAGATGCTAGCGGGCTCTACAATGAGCAGTTCTTC.

V gene TRBV7-2 combines with J gene TRBJ2-1, with 8 nucleotides matching TRBD2. The V gene's germline CDR1 is SGHTA and CDR2 FQGNSA. This CDR3 has 16 residues. The ends lost 5 bases at V and 6 bases at J; junction bases unmatched: 12. The CDR3: CASSGRSGKSSNEQFF. CDR3 coding DNA: TGTGCCAGCAGCGGACGTAGCGGGAAATCGTCCAATGAGCAGTTCTTC.

This clonotype was seen more than once but under ten times. The V gene is TRBV28, the J gene TRBJ1-2; D is undetermined. CDR1 MDHEN and CDR2 SYDVKM come from the germline V gene. Trimming cost V 1 base and J 8 bases, with 8 bases left between them. The CDR3 sequence is 12 residues long. CDR3 sequence (DNA): TGTGCCAGCAGTTTATATTTATTCGGCTACACCTTC. Its translation is CASSLYLFGYTF.

The sample holds a few counts of this clonotype. The chain joins TRBV7-9 to TRBJ2-6, with unresolved D. The CDR3 consists of 15 residues. Germline V gene data show CDR1 as SEHNR and CDR2 as FQNEAQ (reference sequence). Trimming removed 2 bases at V and 1 base at J, with 6 bases between. This CDR3 reads CASSLPPSGANVLTF. The CDR3 DNA is TGTGCCAGCAGCTTACCCCCATCTGGGGCCAACGTCCTGACTTTC.

The chain carries TRBV20-1 and TRBJ2-3; 9 bases are a match to TRBD1. Per germline, CDR1 DFQATT and CDR2 SNEGSKA (reference sequence). The ends lost 6 bases at V and 2 bases at J; junction bases unmatched: 12. This CDR3 region has 16 residues. CDR3: CSASKQGARFTDTQYF. The CDR3 nucleotides are TGCAGTGCCAGTAAACAGGGGGCGCGGTTCACAGATACGCAGTATTTT.

This clonotype has only a few counts. The V call is TRBV5-1, the J call TRBJ2-7; 11 bases line up with TRBD2. This CDR3 has 15 amino acids. J gave up 7 bases and V 3 bases, and 9 bases lay outside the gene matches. CDR1 is SGHRS and CDR2 is YFSETQ in the germline V gene. CDR3 amino acids: CASSSGLAVYNEQYF. The CDR3 DNA reads TGCGCCAGCAGCTCGGGACTAGCGGTCTACAATGAGCAGTACTTC.

The chain links TRBV12-3 or TRBV12-4 to TRBJ2-5; 9 nucleotides align to TRBD2. Unmatched junction bases numbered 7, after V lost 4 bases and J lost 1 base. This CDR3 comprises 16 residues. CDR3 DNA: TGTGCCAGCAGTTCTCACAGGGGACTAGCCCAAGAGACCCAGTACTTC. It yields the protein CASSSHRGLAQETQYF.

This clonotype was seen only a few times. The CDR3 protein is CASGGARGYTF. CDR3 nucleotide sequence: TGTGCCAGCGGGGGCGCGAGGGGCTACACCTTC. V and J are TRBV6-5 and TRBJ1-2, with a weak D call TRBD1 (6 bases). Trimming pared 8 bases from V and 8 bases from J, leaving 12 bases between. This CDR3 has 11 amino acids. The germline V gene encodes CDR1 MNHEY and CDR2 SVGAGI.

The rearrangement links TRBV6-5 to TRBJ2-3; TRBD2 is a possible D gene (7 bases). This CDR3 spans 17 amino acids. Germline V gene sequence: CDR1 MNHEY, CDR2 SVGAGI. V lost 0 bases and J 4 bases, leaving 17 bases between the germline ends. The CDR3 region is CASSYSRGGAGSDTQYF. CDR3 DNA: TGTGCCAGCAGTTACTCGAGAGGGGGGGCGGGGTCAGATACGCAGTATTTT.

This clonotype showed up just a few times. V usage is TRBV20-1 and J usage is TRBJ2-1; 14 bases agree with TRBD2. CDR1 and CDR2 from the germline V gene are DFQATT and SNEGSKA (reference sequence). V lost 2 bases to trimming and J lost 7 bases; unmatched junction nucleotides: 7. The CDR3 is made up of 16 amino acids. CDR3 DNA sequence: TGCAGTGCTAGAAAGAGACTAGCGGGAGGGGGGAATGAGCAGTTCTTC. This codes for CSARKRLAGGGNEQFF.

This chain links TRBV27 with TRBJ2-5, with no clear D. CDR3 length equals 13 residues. The V gene lost 8 bases and the J gene lost 4 bases, with 14 bases spanning the gap. Germline V gives CDR1 MNHEY, CDR2 SMNVEV (reference sequence). CDR3 coding DNA: TGTGCCAGCCGAAGCCCTGTAGGAGAGACCCAGTACTTC. This gives the protein CASRSPVGETQYF.

This rearrangement joins TRBV12-3 or TRBV12-4 to TRBJ2-1, with D maybe TRBD2 (6 bases). The V gene lost 7 bases and the J gene lost 9 bases, with 13 bases spanning the gap. There are 12 residues in the CDR3. For the CDR3, the DNA is TGTGCCAGCACCGCGACTAGTTTTGAGCAGTTCTTC. Residues: CASTATSFEQFF.

The chain joins TRBV20-1 to TRBJ1-2; 8 bases map to TRBD1. The germline CDR1 and CDR2 sequences are DFQATT and SNEGSKA (reference sequence). V dropped 5 bases and J dropped 8; count of bases not matched to a gene: 7. The CDR3 length is 12 residues. CDR3 residues: CSAHRGSNGYTF. CDR3 nucleotides: TGCAGTGCTCACAGGGGGTCAAACGGCTACACCTTC.

This clonotype was recorded a few times. The genes are TRBV28 and TRBJ2-5; no reliable D call. The CDR3 sequence is 14 residues long. The germline V gene encodes CDR1 MDHEN and CDR2 SYDVKM. Trimming cost V 6 bases and J 5 bases, with 16 bases left between them. CDR3 sequence (DNA): TGTGCCAGCAGACAAATGGGTAGCCGGGAGACCCAGTACTTC. It specifies CASRQMGSRETQYF.

The table lists this clonotype with a few counts. The chain is built from TRBV25-1 and TRBJ2-3; 9 bases map to TRBD1. Trimming cost V 2 bases and J 4 bases; bases outside gene matches: 10. Germline V lookup: CDR1 MGHDK, CDR2 SYGVNS. CDR3 length: 17 residues. Here the CDR3 DNA reads TGTGCCAGCAGTGAAAATATGGGACAGGGAAGGGCAGATACGCAGTATTTT. Encoded protein: CASSENMGQGRADTQYF.

This clonotype appeared once. The chain combines TRBV5-1 with TRBJ1-4; D possibly corresponds to TRBD1 (6 bases). The germline V and J ends were trimmed by 4 bases and 8 bases, with 12 bases remaining between them. The length of the CDR3 is 13 residues. The germline CDR1 and CDR2 sequences are SGHRS and YFSETQ. The CDR3 region has the DNA TGCGCCAGCAGCGAGGGACATGTGGAAAAACTGTTTTTT. Translating it yields CASSEGHVEKLFF.

This clonotype was counted ten times or more. This chain joins TRBV5-1 and TRBJ2-3; possibly TRBD1 for D (5 bases). Germline assignment: CDR1 SGHRS and CDR2 YFSETQ. This CDR3 spans 16 amino acids. The V end lost 4 bases, the J end lost 0 bases, and 15 bases lay between the germline ends. The CDR3 loop is CASSAEGDPSTDTQYF. CDR3 bases: TGCGCCAGCAGCGCCGAAGGGGATCCTAGCACAGATACGCAGTATTTT.

V usage is TRBV7-2 and J usage is TRBJ2-4; the match to TRBD2 covers 7 bases. The CDR3 consists of 17 residues. The germline gives CDR1 SGHTA, CDR2 FQGNSA. V lost 5 bases, J lost 1 base, and 11 bases stayed unmatched. The CDR3 here is CASSRDTREGAKNIQYF. For the CDR3, the DNA is TGTGCCAGCAGCAGAGACACAAGGGAGGGGGCCAAAAACATTCAGTACTTC.

V usage is TRBV6-2 or TRBV6-3 and J usage is TRBJ2-1, with 15 bases identical to TRBD2. After removal of 5 bases from V and 3 bases from J, the junction contained 8 bases not matched to a gene. Germline V gene lookup returns CDR1 MNHEY and CDR2 SVGEGT. The CDR3 spans 18 residues. Here the CDR3 reads CASSTGTSGGIFYNEQFF. For the CDR3, the DNA is TGTGCCAGCAGTACCGGGACTAGCGGGGGGATTTTCTACAATGAGCAGTTCTTC.

This clonotype was seen just once. Mismatch with germline at one junction end may stem from a read error. The chain recombines TRBV28 with TRBJ1-5; 7 bases agree with TRBD1. CDR1 and CDR2 (germline): MDHEN, SYDVKM. CDR3 length: 18 residues. The CDR3 region is CASRKRGRGAYSNQLQHF. The CDR3 DNA is TGTGCCAGCCGTAAGCGGGGCAGGGGGGCTTATAGCAATCAGCTCCAGCATTTT. Together with reference TRBV28 and TRBJ1-5, the CDR3 gives the full variable domain: DVKVTQSSRYLVKRTGEKVFLECVQDMDHENMFWYRQDPGLGLRLIYFSYDVKMKEKGDIPEGYSVSREKKERFSLILESASTNQTSMYLCASRKRGRGAYSNQLQHFGDGTRLSIL.